This is a list of T cell receptor beta chains from one sample in a study of cytomegalovirus exposure and HLA in healthy donors. The table came from immunoSEQ multiplex PCR; TCRdb's copy has only in-frame clones and leaves some out. This sample has approximately 100,000 clones, with around 82% found just once. Input material: PBMCs. These receptors originate from a woman between 45 and 65 years old in good health and CMV-seropositive. Each CDR3 is given with its conserved first and last residue. Fields, in order: D gene, J gene, clone size, V gene, CDR3 protein, CDR3 DNA. The D gene is left open where the match is weak. The listing skips clone size in some rows; elsewhere it reads once, few, many or a size class.

NA | TRBJ2-7 | NA | TRBV15 | CATSRALSEDYEQYF | TGTGCCACCAGCAGAGCTCTATCCGAGGACTACGAGCAGTACTTC
TRBD2 | TRBJ2-1 | NA | TRBV27 | CASSFYRTSGGSSSYNEQFF | TGTGCCAGCAGTTTCTACAGGACTAGCGGGGGATCAAGCTCCTACAATGAGCAGTTCTTC
TRBD2 | TRBJ2-5 | NA | TRBV19 | CASTPSGGSFQETQYF | TGTGCCAGTACCCCGAGCGGGGGTTCGTTCCAAGAGACCCAGTACTTC
TRBD1 | TRBJ2-7 | NA | TRBV7-6 | CASSPETTGGSYEQYF | TGTGCCAGCAGTCCCGAGACGACAGGGGGGTCCTACGAGCAGTACTTC
TRBD1 | TRBJ1-3 | NA | TRBV11-2 | CASSLARTGVNSGNTIYF | TGTGCCAGCAGCTTAGCTCGAACAGGGGTGAACTCTGGAAACACCATATATTTT
TRBD1 | TRBJ2-7 | NA | TRBV6-5 | CASKFRDRSYEQYF | TGTGCCAGCAAATTCCGGGACAGATCCTACGAGCAGTACTTC
TRBD1 | TRBJ2-7 | NA | TRBV9 | CASSAGTVHYEQYF | TGTGCCAGCAGCGCCGGGACAGTACACTACGAGCAGTACTTC
TRBD1 | TRBJ2-3 | few | TRBV25-1 | CASSEMGQGITDTQYF | TGTGCCAGCAGTGAAATGGGACAGGGCATCACAGATACGCAGTATTTT
NA | TRBJ2-1 | NA | TRBV6-1 | CASSEKIAETYNEQFF | TGTGCCAGCAGTGAAAAGATAGCGGAAACCTACAATGAGCAGTTCTTC
TRBD1 | TRBJ1-2 | NA | TRBV5-4 | CASSGGTGGLVYGYTF | TGTGCCAGCAGCGGGGGGACAGGGGGCTTGGTCTATGGCTACACCTTC